The present TCR beta chain was sequenced within a study of post-analysis software for immune sequencing data. CDR1 SQVTM and CDR2 ANQGSEA come from the germline V gene. This CDR3 comprises 14 residues. V shed 6 bases and J 0 bases; nucleotides not matched to a gene: 3. General study results and limits: Compared with controls, patients had more of five TRBV segments, including TRBV5-6, TRBV5-1 and TRBV20-1.

On this clonotype: Its antigen is not known.

Each TCR beta cDNA library carried unique molecular identifiers. Each CDR3 protein is one row after TCRdb ran MiXCR on the PCR reads. The sample contains hundreds of thousands of distinct CDR3 sequences, 44% of which appear only once. The chain links TRBV29-1 to TRBJ1-4; TRBD1 matches at 8 bases. The sequenced sample consisted of blood. The sequence derives from a girl under 18 with multiple sclerosis. This chain's CDR3 is CSVKDRATNEKLFF. Written as DNA, the CDR3 is TGCAGCGTCAAGGACAGGGCAACTAATGAAAAACTGTTTTTT. Looking up the rest from reference TRBV29-1 and TRBJ1-4 gives the full variable domain: SAVISQKPSRDICQRGTSLTIQCQVDSQVTMMFWYRQQPGQSLTLIATANQGSEATYESGFVIDKFPISRPNLTFSTLTVSNMSPEDSSIYLCSVKDRATNEKLFFGSGTQLSVL.